Listed here is a single TCR beta chain. V shed 4 bases, J shed 3 bases, and the junction held 8 bases outside the gene matches. The CDR3 spans 14 residues. Germline CDR1 reads GTSNPN; CDR2 reads SVGIG (reference sequence). The data were obtained in a study of blood T cell repertoires in COVID-19. About the study: Some COVID-19 samples were acute and others convalescent; all came from the United States, Italy and Spain.

Measured with immunoSEQ multiplex PCR; TCRdb has only the in-frame clones, and not every one. Here the sample spans 150,000 to 200,000 clones, roughly 90% being singletons. Seattle patients were enrolled while actively infected and followed longitudinally. The sequence came from a man in his thirties or forties with COVID-19, enrolled during active disease. The specimen was peripheral blood. The V and J genes are TRBV30 and TRBJ2-7; 8 nucleotides line up with TRBD1. The CDR3 nucleotides read TGTGCCTGGACAGGTGTGGGGACAGGCTACGAGCAGTACTTC. Protein sequence: CAWTGVGTGYEQYF.